One and the same sample provided the 8 T cell receptor beta chains below, sequenced in a study of blood T cells in healthy people across ages. It was with a sample-barcoded 5' primer and a J-beta primer mix that a second PCR of about 6 to 12 cycles was run. TCRdb used MiXCR to reprocess the 5' RACE reads, holding one entry per CDR3 protein. The sample consists of 800,000 or so distinct CDR3 sequences, 20% to 30% of them appearing once. These same data were also listed under a study on T cells of mothers and their children.

Input material: blood. The origin of the receptors is a boy younger than 18 in good health.

This clonotype was found a few times. The CDR3 spells CASSPVYAYEQYF. In DNA form, the CDR3 reads TGCGCCAGCAGCCCAGTTTATGCCTACGAGCAGTACTTC. This chain connects TRBV4-1 to TRBJ2-7; the D is unclear. This CDR3 comprises 13 residues. The germline gives CDR1 MGHRA, CDR2 YSYEKL. V shed 4 bases and J shed 2 bases, with 9 bases lying between them.

This clonotype has just a few counts. The rearrangement links TRBV27 to TRBJ2-5; D gene uncertain. The J call may be wrong; the DNA end is better matched by TRBJ2-1. This CDR3 has 14 amino acids. Germline loops: CDR1 MNHEY, CDR2 SMNVEV (reference sequence). CDR3 bases: TGTGCCAGCAGTTTAGTCGGAGTTAACAATGAGCAGTTCTTC. Its protein is CASSLVGVNNEQFF.

CDR3 sequence (DNA): TGTGCCAGCAGCCGACAGGGGGGAAACACCATATATTTT. It yields the protein CASSRQGGNTIYF. The genes are TRBV6-5 and TRBJ1-3; 8 bases align to TRBD1. The trim removed 6 bases at V and 4 bases at J, leaving 2 bases unmatched. The CDR3 has 13 residues. The V gene's germline CDR1 is MNHEY and CDR2 SVGAGI.

This chain joins TRBV29-1 and TRBJ1-1, with 7 positions matching TRBD1. Germline CDR1 and CDR2: SQVTM and ANQGSEA. The CDR3 is made up of 12 amino acids. Trimming removed 7 bases from V and 3 bases from J; junction bases left unmatched: 5. The CDR3 DNA is TGCAGCGCTAGAGACAGGGACACTGAAGCTTTCTTT. Residues: CSARDRDTEAFF.

This clonotype has just a few counts. This chain uses TRBV5-5 with TRBJ2-5; no firm D call. V dropped 0 bases and J dropped 4 bases, with 10 bases sitting between them. Germline-derived CDR1 and CDR2 are SGHKS and YYEKEE (reference sequence). The CDR3 spans 14 residues. This CDR3 is CASSLARIGETQYF. The CDR3 nucleotides are TGTGCCAGCAGCTTGGCCCGAATAGGAGAGACCCAGTACTTC.

This clonotype was observed a few times. J is TRBJ1-1 and V is TRBV15; D gene ambiguous. The germline V gene encodes CDR1 LNHNV and CDR2 YYDKDF (reference sequence). The germline V and J ends were trimmed by 4 bases and 1 base, with 10 bases remaining between them. The CDR3 length is 14 residues. The CDR3 sequence: CATSIDWENTEAFF. The CDR3 DNA sequence: TGTGCCACCAGCATCGACTGGGAGAACACTGAAGCTTTCTTT. Using reference TRBV15 and TRBJ1-1 for the parts outside the CDR3, the full variable domain is DAMVIQNPRYQVTQFGKPVTLSCSQTLNHNVMYWYQQKSSQAPKLLFHYYDKDFNNEADTPDNFQSRRPNTSFCFLDIRSPGLGDTAMYLCATSIDWENTEAFFGQGTRLTVV.

Concerning this clonotype: The junction does not match germline at one end; this may be a read error. The CDR3 DNA follows: TGTACCAGCAGCGTTCGGCAGGGTACGGCCGGGGAGCTGTTTTTT. The encoded protein is CTSSVRQGTAGELFF. This chain links TRBV9 with TRBJ2-2, with D possibly TRBD1 on 5 matching bases. The CDR3 runs 15 residues. Germline lookup yields CDR1 SGDLS and CDR2 YYNGEE.

The chain employs TRBV29-1 and TRBJ1-1; no firm D call. V was cut by 4 bases and J by 5 bases, with 11 bases left in between. CDR1 is SQVTM and CDR2 is ANQGSEA in the germline V gene. The length of the CDR3 is 12 residues. The CDR3 sequence is CSVGEVMTEAFF. DNA of the CDR3: TGCAGCGTTGGTGAGGTAATGACTGAAGCTTTCTTT.